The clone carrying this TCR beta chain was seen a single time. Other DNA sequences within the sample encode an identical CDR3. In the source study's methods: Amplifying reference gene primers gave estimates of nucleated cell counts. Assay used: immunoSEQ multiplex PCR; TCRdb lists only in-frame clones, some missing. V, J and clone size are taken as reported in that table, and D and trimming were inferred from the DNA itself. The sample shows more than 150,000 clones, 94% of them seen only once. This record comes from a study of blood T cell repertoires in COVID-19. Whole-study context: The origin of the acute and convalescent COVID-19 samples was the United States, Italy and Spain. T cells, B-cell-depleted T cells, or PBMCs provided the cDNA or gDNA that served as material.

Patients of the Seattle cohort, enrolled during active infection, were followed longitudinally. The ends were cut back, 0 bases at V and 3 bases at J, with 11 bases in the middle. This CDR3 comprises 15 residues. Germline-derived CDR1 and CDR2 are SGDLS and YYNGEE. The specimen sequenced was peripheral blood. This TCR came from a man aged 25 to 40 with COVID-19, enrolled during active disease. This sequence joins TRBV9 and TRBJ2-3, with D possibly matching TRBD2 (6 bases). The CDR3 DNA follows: TGTGCCAGCAGCGTAGTCGGGGGTGGGACAGATACGCAGTATTTT. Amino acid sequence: CASSVVGGGTDTQYF.